The 6 T cell receptor beta chains given below trace back to one sample, sequenced in a study of T cells in localized non-small cell lung cancer. Measured with immunoSEQ multiplex PCR; TCRdb has only the in-frame clones, and not every one. The sample has about 52,000 clones; 70% to 90% are singletons. This specimen was PBMCs, taken before any cancer treatment. All receptors derive from a female donor with stage II lung adenocarcinoma.

V is TRBV14 and J is TRBJ2-7, with D perhaps matching TRBD1 (6 bases). The ends were cut back, 4 bases at V and 4 bases at J, with 14 bases in the middle. The V gene's germline CDR1 is SGHDN and CDR2 FVKESK. CDR3 length: 14 residues. The chain's CDR3 is CASSPRDKEYEQYF. The CDR3 bases are TGTGCCAGCAGCCCTCGGGACAAGGAATACGAGCAGTACTTC.

The rearrangement uses TRBV1 and TRBJ1-1; the table's TRBD1 call for D was not verified on the DNA. TRBV1 represents a pseudogene. The CDR3 extends over 18 amino acids. CDR3 sequence (DNA): TGCACCAGCAGCCCTCCCACAGGACAGAAGGCATTGAACACTGAAGCTTTCTTT. This sequence encodes CTSSPPTGQKALNTEAFF.

The chain combines TRBV28 with TRBJ2-7, with 8 bases aligning to TRBD1. The CDR3 is 16 amino acids. With V trimmed by 5 bases and J by 3 bases, 12 bases remained unmatched. Germline lookup yields CDR1 MDHEN and CDR2 SYDVKM. The CDR3 DNA is TGTGCCAGCAGTACAAACCTACAGGGGGTAGACTACGAGCAGTACTTC. Protein product: CASSTNLQGVDYEQYF.

The CDR3 nucleotides are TGTGCCAGCAGTGATCTCGTCCCGGGACGAGGCACAGATACGCAGTATTTT. This encodes CASSDLVPGRGTDTQYF. J is TRBJ2-3 and V is TRBV2; D could derive from TRBD1 or TRBD2 (5 bases each). V was shortened by 3 bases and J by 1 base, with 17 bases between the two germline ends. From germline, CDR1 is SNHLY and CDR2 FYNNEI. The CDR3 totals 17 residues.

This rearrangement joins TRBV5-4 to TRBJ2-7; 10 bases line up with TRBD1. Trimming at V came to 0 bases and at J to 3 bases, leaving 3 bases not matched to a gene. The CDR3 consists of 15 residues. Germline V gene data show CDR1 as SGHNT and CDR2 as YYREEE (reference sequence). The CDR3 sequence is CASSLAGTGVYEQYF. CDR3 coding DNA: TGTGCCAGCAGCTTGGCGGGGACAGGGGTCTACGAGCAGTACTTC.

This clone was detected only once. The chain links TRBV2 to TRBJ1-1, with 7 bases fitting TRBD1. CDR1 is SNHLY and CDR2 is FYNNEI in the germline V gene. Germline trimming cut 8 bases from V and 4 bases from J; bases unmatched to any gene: 10. This CDR3 region has 14 residues. The CDR3 sequence: CASESGGMGTEAFF. CDR3 coding DNA: TGTGCCAGCGAATCAGGGGGGATGGGCACTGAAGCTTTCTTT.